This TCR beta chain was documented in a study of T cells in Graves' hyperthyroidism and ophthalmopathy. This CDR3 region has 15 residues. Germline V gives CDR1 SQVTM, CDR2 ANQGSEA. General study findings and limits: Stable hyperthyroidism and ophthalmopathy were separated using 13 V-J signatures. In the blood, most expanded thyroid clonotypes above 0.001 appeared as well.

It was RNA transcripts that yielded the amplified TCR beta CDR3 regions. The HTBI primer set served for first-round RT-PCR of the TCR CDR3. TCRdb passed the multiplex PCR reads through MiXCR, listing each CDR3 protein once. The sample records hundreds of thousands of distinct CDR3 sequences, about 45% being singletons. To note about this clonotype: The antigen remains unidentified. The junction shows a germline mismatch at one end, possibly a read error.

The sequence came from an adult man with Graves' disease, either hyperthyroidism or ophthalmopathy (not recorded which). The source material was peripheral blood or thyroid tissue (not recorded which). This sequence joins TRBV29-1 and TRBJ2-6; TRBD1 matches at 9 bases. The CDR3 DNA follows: TGTGCCTGTACAGGGGGCGCGGCTGGGGCCAACGTCCTGACTTTC. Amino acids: CACTGGAAGANVLTF.